This T cell receptor (beta chain) was sequenced in a study of shared clonotypes between healthy human individuals (dated by TCRdb to the early 2020s). Turning to the overall study: The cohort comprised two women and three men aged 18 to 49 years. For each donor, CD4 naive and CD4 memory were each given three plates, CD8 naive was given two plates, and CD8 memory was given one plate. Different laboratories and diverse techniques were used to prepare libraries and sequence TCR repertoires, to increase sequencing depth and limit assay-specific biases. Per donor, leukapheresis produced somewhere between about 0.94 and 10 billion PBMCs. Blood TCR repertoires of several healthy adults were deeply sequenced to estimate repertoire size and the extent of clonotype sharing between individuals.

The CDR3 numbers 15 residues from cysteine through phenylalanine. The read is trimmed to its CDR3 DNA, 45 bases read in frame from base 1. At the junction V is shortened by 3 bases and J by 6 bases; bases outside the gene matches: 8. Reading the germline V gene gives CDR1 MDHEN and CDR2 SYDVKM. Donors were healthy HIV-negative adults with no recently reported acute infections or vaccinations. Only Caucasian adults living in Nashville, Tennessee, USA were represented among the donors. CD4+ T cells were enriched through magnetic negative selection, after which naive cells were positively selected on CD45RA and the remaining negative fraction served as the memory subset. Blood was collected by leukapheresis, and PBMCs were isolated by Ficoll-Histopaque density gradient centrifugation and then cryopreserved in liquid nitrogen vapor phase. Analytical flow cytometry was used to check the purity and quantity of each magnetically sorted T cell population. Genomic DNA was isolated from every sorted fraction and measured by UV absorbance on a Nanodrop 2000c.

Broad study findings and their caveats: Even with the large sequencing depth, rarefaction of the sorted-subset datasets indicated that sequencing was incomplete. Compared with non-shared clonotypes, the clonotypes found in all four sorted-subset donors had higher generation probabilities. Pairwise subsampling led to the expectation that sequencing depth would affect the degree of clonotype sharing among donors. When a handful of donors were compared, the shared fraction of clonotypes was about 5% for naive CD4, less than 4% for naive CD8, 2% to 2.5% for memory CD4, and 0.4% for memory CD8. Naive subsets generally had larger estimated clonotype richness than memory subsets did. The genetic and exposure-history diversity represented was limited by the small number of donors. Only blood was sampled, and tissue TCR repertoires likely differ from those in blood.

TCR CDR3 regions were amplified from genomic DNA by multiplex PCR using the deep immunoSEQ assay. Genomic DNA extracted from each cell subset was distributed evenly over all wells of several immunoSEQ 96-well plates, and each plate served as one replicate. For sorted subsets, around 200 ng genomic DNA, equal to tens of thousands of T cell genomes, was loaded into each replicate PCR. Purified libraries were quantified with a Qubit 3.0 fluorometer, sized on a Bioanalyzer 2100, and re-quantified with the KAPA Library Quantification kit. Each immunoSEQ 96-well plate was sequenced on its own single-read 150-cycle Illumina NextSeq 550 flow cell. Per the original workflow: The immunoSEQ output contained only junctional sequences without quality scores, so filtering could not match that applied to full-length reads. To assign V/J genes and CDR3, sequences were annotated using PyIR, a Python wrapper for IgBLAST v1.9, with IMGT germline references. Reads were removed for weak V/J assignments (E-value above 1e-6), missing CDR3, stop codons, out-of-frame junctions, or ambiguous translated residues. V3J clonotypes were defined by identical inferred V gene, J gene, and CDR3 amino acid sequence. The percentage overlap between two repertoires was calculated by dividing the number of shared unique clonotypes by the size of the smaller repertoire. RTK rarefaction, the Chao1 estimator, and Recon v2.1 estimates of unobserved clonotypes were used to assess repertoire richness. For all TCRbeta clonotypes obtained by the gDNA method from several donors, generation probabilities were computed with OLGA. This immuneACCESS table, as held by TCRdb, lists in-frame sequences with V and J called but not all clones. Of the missing ones, under half trace to an unresolved V gene in checked studies; the others have no known cause. V and J calls and clone size are given by that table; D and trimming were obtained from the DNA. The table for this sample lists roughly 1,500,000 clones; approximately 98.5% of them were counted only once. Over 0.3% of the sample is taken by the ten largest.

Remarks on this clone: Which antigen it targets is not known. No much larger clone is present one base from it, and per-base qualities are unavailable.

The sequence is built from TRBV28 and TRBJ2-3; a stretch of 8 junction bases matches TRBD1. This TCR came from a man aged 30 to 39 in good health. Sequenced input: naive CD4+ T cells sorted from blood. According to the study, the label for this sample's cell subset or site signals: CD45RA+ positively selected. The CDR3 reads CASSFAGGGPDTQYF. The sequence in DNA is TGTGCCAGCAGTTTTGCAGGGGGCGGCCCCGATACGCAGTATTTT. When the CDR3 is completed using the reference TRBV28 and TRBJ2-3 genes on either side, the full variable domain is DVKVTQSSRYLVKRTGEKVFLECVQDMDHENMFWYRQDPGLGLRLIYFSYDVKMKEKGDIPEGYSVSREKKERFSLILESASTNQTSMYLCASSFAGGGPDTQYFGPGTRLTVL.